The 32 T cell receptor beta chains given below trace back to one sample, sequenced in a study of human thymus T cells (dated by TCRdb to about 2020). Libraries were built with the immunoSEQ multiplex PCR assay. As stored in TCRdb, this immuneACCESS dataset retains in-frame rearrangements with V and J assigned. A fraction of the clones does not appear; measured against another copy, unresolved V genes explain less than half of the discrepancy, and the remainder lacks a known reason. A total of under 150,000 clones appear in this sample, around 94% of them only once. The biggest ten clones account for around 0.024% of the sample. Thymus tissue was collected as surgical resects that were removed during corrective cardiac surgery. Material: thymus tissue. These receptors were obtained from a boy younger than two with a congenital heart defect but otherwise immunologically healthy.

The rearrangement joins TRBV7-2 to TRBJ2-1; 9 nucleotides line up with TRBD2. V trimming: 5 bases; J trimming: 4 bases; junction bases outside the gene matches: 9. CDR1 SGHTA and CDR2 FQGNSA come from the germline V gene. This CDR3 comprises 16 residues. This chain's CDR3 is CASSPPGTSSYNEQFF. The CDR3 region has the DNA TGTGCCAGCAGCCCCCCCGGGACTAGCAGTTACAATGAGCAGTTCTTC.

The genes are TRBV7-2 and TRBJ2-3; D is unclear. This CDR3 has 17 amino acids. The germline V gene encodes CDR1 SGHTA and CDR2 FQGNSA. Trimming took 1 base from V and 1 from J, leaving 15 bases between them. The CDR3 DNA reads as TGTGCCAGCAGCTTAGGACAAATGGGCGGAGGCACAGATACGCAGTATTTT. It specifies CASSLGQMGGGTDTQYF.

In nucleotides, the CDR3 is TGTGCCAGCAGTTTAAGGGCCAGGGGCACAGATACGCAGTATTTT. Amino acids: CASSLRARGTDTQYF. This rearrangement joins TRBV27 to TRBJ2-3; D is possibly TRBD1 (5 bases). Germline CDR1 MNHEY, CDR2 SMNVEV (reference sequence). This CDR3 has 15 amino acids. Trimming left V 2 bases short and J 1 base short, with 10 bases between.

This chain joins TRBV4-3 and TRBJ2-2; a weak D match, TRBD2 (7 bases). Looked up from germline, CDR1 is LGHNA and CDR2 is YSLEER. V was cut by 0 bases and J by 5 bases, with 19 bases left in between. This CDR3 region has 18 residues. The CDR3 DNA reads TGCGCCAGCAGCCAAGAATTGTTTGGGCGGGGGCTGACCGGGGAGCTGTTTTTT. This encodes CASSQELFGRGLTGELFF.

The gene calls are TRBV14 and TRBJ1-2; possibly TRBD1 for D (5 bases). V lost 4 bases and J 3 bases, leaving 12 bases between the germline ends. Germline V gene sequence: CDR1 SGHDN, CDR2 FVKESK. This CDR3 is 14 amino acids long. In nucleotides, the CDR3 is TGTGCCAGCAGCCGGGACGGACAATACTATGGCTACACCTTC. Its translation: CASSRDGQYYGYTF.

This sequence joins TRBV6-6 and TRBJ2-5, with D hard to call. The V and J ends lost 0 bases and 2 bases respectively, with 10 bases between them. The CDR3 has 15 amino acids. Germline V lookup: CDR1 MNHNY, CDR2 SVGAGI (reference sequence). The CDR3 DNA sequence: TGTGCCAGCAGTTACTCGAAGATAGCTCAAGAGACCCAGTACTTC. Amino acids: CASSYSKIAQETQYF.

The chain is built from TRBV6-1 and TRBJ1-5, with 7 bases that match TRBD1. J gave up 6 bases and V 6 bases, and 5 bases lay outside the gene matches. CDR3 length equals 13 residues. The germline V gene encodes CDR1 MNHNS and CDR2 SASEGT. The CDR3 loop reads CASRTRDSQPQHF. CDR3 DNA sequence: TGTGCCAGCAGAACCCGGGACAGTCAGCCCCAGCATTTT.

The CDR3 loop is CASSSRADEQFF. The CDR3 DNA is TGTGCCAGCAGCTCTAGGGCAGATGAGCAGTTCTTC. The gene calls are TRBV7-2 and TRBJ2-1; no clear D gene. Germline assignment: CDR1 SGHTA and CDR2 FQGNSA. Trimming took off 4 bases at V and 8 bases at J, with 9 bases between the two ends. The CDR3 extends over 12 amino acids.

J is TRBJ2-7 and V is TRBV27, with D possibly matching TRBD1 (6 bases). Germline values: CDR1 MNHEY, CDR2 SMNVEV (reference sequence). Deletions cut 5 bases from V and 5 bases from J, with 16 bases between. The CDR3 loop spans 14 amino acids. CDR3: CASSPRDTSNEQYF. CDR3 bases: TGTGCCAGCAGTCCCCGGGACACCTCTAACGAGCAGTACTTC.

The rearrangement links TRBV6-5 to TRBJ1-4; D gene unclear. Looked up from germline, CDR1 is MNHEY and CDR2 is SVGAGI. V dropped 6 bases and J dropped 6 bases, with 17 bases sitting between them. The CDR3 sequence is 15 residues long. CDR3 sequence reads: CASSPRTGWDEKLFF. The CDR3 bases are TGTGCCAGCAGCCCTAGGACCGGGTGGGATGAAAAACTGTTTTTT.

A single count supports this clone. The rearrangement links TRBV27 to TRBJ2-1; D not resolved. The V end was cut by 4 bases, the J end by 2 bases, with 6 bases between. The CDR3 consists of 13 residues. Germline-derived CDR1 and CDR2 are MNHEY and SMNVEV (reference sequence). CDR3 sequence: CASSSDTYNEQFF. DNA for the CDR3: TGTGCCAGCAGTTCCGACACCTACAATGAGCAGTTCTTC.

The rearrangement links TRBV5-5 to TRBJ1-5; D may be TRBD1 (6 bases). Germline CDR1 reads SGHKS; CDR2 reads YYEKEE (reference sequence). This CDR3 comprises 14 residues. Trimming stripped 4 bases from V and 7 bases from J, with 15 bases between. CDR3 DNA: TGTGCCAGCAGCGACACAGGGACCAGGCAGCCCCAGCATTTT. Its translation is CASSDTGTRQPQHF.

This chain joins TRBV7-2 and TRBJ1-1; no firm D call. CDR3 length: 16 residues. V lost 3 bases to trimming and J lost 4 bases, with 18 bases between them. CDR1 is SGHTA, CDR2 FQGNSA, per germline. Here the CDR3 DNA reads TGTGCCAGCAGCTTGTCCCCGGGCCCCGGGGTCACTGAAGCTTTCTTT. It translates to CASSLSPGPGVTEAFF.

V is TRBV15 and J is TRBJ2-7; weak D call: TRBD1 (6 bases). Germline V gene sequence: CDR1 LNHNV, CDR2 YYDKDF (reference sequence). The CDR3 is 16 residues long. Trimming removed 0 bases from V and 3 bases from J, with 15 bases in between. CDR3 nucleotides: TGTGCCACCAGCAGAGATTGGCCCCACAGGGACTACGAGCAGTACTTC. It codes for CATSRDWPHRDYEQYF.

The CDR3 protein is CASSPFPPDKTKNIQYF. The CDR3 nucleotides are TGCGCCAGCAGCCCCTTTCCCCCGGACAAGACCAAAAACATTCAGTACTTC. This chain connects TRBV4-1 to TRBJ2-4, with D possibly TRBD1 on 5 matching bases. V was pared by 4 bases and J by 2 bases, with 18 bases between. Per germline, CDR1 MGHRA and CDR2 YSYEKL. CDR3 length equals 17 residues.

V usage is TRBV9 and J usage is TRBJ1-4; no reliable D call. Deletions cut 0 bases from V and 3 bases from J, with 9 bases between. Germline lookup yields CDR1 SGDLS and CDR2 YYNGEE. CDR3 length equals 15 residues. This chain's CDR3 is CASSVGWGANEKLFF. CDR3 DNA: TGTGCCAGCAGCGTAGGCTGGGGTGCTAATGAAAAACTGTTTTTT.

The J gene is TRBJ1-2, the V gene TRBV7-8; no definite D call. This CDR3 has 16 amino acids. The V gene's germline CDR1 is SGHVS and CDR2 FQNEAQ. The V and J ends lost 2 bases and 1 base respectively, with 14 bases between them. This chain's CDR3 is CASSLSPGSFNYGYTF. The CDR3 nucleotides read TGTGCCAGCAGCTTATCTCCGGGGAGTTTTAACTATGGCTACACCTTC.

The V gene is TRBV11-2, the J gene TRBJ2-7; D tentatively reads TRBD1 or TRBD2 (7 bases each). Trimming left V 1 base short and J 6 bases short, with 16 bases between. Looked up from germline, CDR1 is SGHAT and CDR2 is FQNNGV. The CDR3 length is 15 residues. The CDR3 DNA is TGTGCCAGCAGCTTAGCCCAGGGGGGGGGCGGCGAGCAGTACTTC. As protein: CASSLAQGGGGEQYF.

The gene calls are TRBV14 and TRBJ1-1, with a possible D match to TRBD1 (6 bases). The V gene lost 6 bases and the J gene lost 1 base, with 9 bases spanning the gap. The CDR3 has 13 residues. Germline V gene sequence: CDR1 SGHDN, CDR2 FVKESK. CDR3 residues: CASSRQENTEAFF. For the CDR3, the DNA is TGTGCCAGCAGTCGACAGGAGAACACTGAAGCTTTCTTT.

The V gene is TRBV9, the J gene TRBJ2-7; perhaps TRBD1 as D (6 bases). CDR1 is SGDLS and CDR2 is YYNGEE in the germline V gene. Trimming stripped 3 bases from V and 6 bases from J, with 22 bases between. CDR3 length equals 16 residues. CDR3 protein: CASSELTPHTGSEQYF. The CDR3 DNA reads TGTGCCAGCAGCGAGTTAACCCCCCACACAGGGTCCGAGCAGTACTTC.

The chain is built from TRBV7-9 and TRBJ1-6, with 11 bases lining up with TRBD1. CDR1 and CDR2 (germline): SEHNR, FQNEAQ (reference sequence). The length of the CDR3 is 15 residues. V was clipped by 4 bases and J by 10 bases; unmatched bases: 6. The CDR3 sequence is CASSSGQGERSPLHF. As DNA, the CDR3 is TGTGCCAGCAGCTCGGGACAGGGGGAAAGATCACCCCTCCACTTT.

V usage is TRBV19 and J usage is TRBJ1-1; TRBD1 aligns across 8 bases. Germline V gene sequence: CDR1 LNHDA, CDR2 SQIVND (reference sequence). The CDR3 sequence is 15 residues long. With 4 bases clipped from V and 5 bases from J, the junction kept 9 bases outside the gene matches. The CDR3 is CASSTQGAGETEAFF. In nucleotides, the CDR3 is TGTGCCAGTAGTACCCAGGGGGCTGGCGAGACTGAAGCTTTCTTT.

The J gene is TRBJ1-2, the V gene TRBV6-1; D unresolved. CDR3 length equals 10 residues. The V end was cut by 1 base, the J end by 9 bases, with 3 bases between. Germline V gene sequence: CDR1 MNHNS, CDR2 SASEGT. The CDR3, as DNA: TGTGCCAGCAGTGAAGGGTGCTACACCTTC. Amino acid sequence: CASSEGCYTF.

The chain employs TRBV7-8 and TRBJ1-2; D is unresolved. V shed 1 base and J shed 2 bases, with 8 bases lying between them. The CDR3 totals 14 residues. Germline CDR1 reads SGHVS; CDR2 reads FQNEAQ. In DNA, the CDR3 is TGTGCCAGCAGCTTAGTTGGCAGGAACTATGGCTACACCTTC. This codes for CASSLVGRNYGYTF.

The chain joins TRBV29-1 to TRBJ2-7; D is possibly TRBD1 (6 bases). Trimming cost V 4 bases and J 3 bases, with 13 bases left between them. This CDR3 spans 13 amino acids. CDR1 is SQVTM, CDR2 ANQGSEA, per germline. The CDR3 sequence is CSVVAGAHYEQYF. The CDR3, as DNA: TGCAGCGTTGTCGCAGGGGCACACTACGAGCAGTACTTC.

The chain joins TRBV10-1 to TRBJ1-4; D is unresolved. CDR1 is WNHNN, CDR2 SYGVQD, per germline (reference sequence). The CDR3 is 11 residues long. V gave up 5 bases and J gave up 8 bases, with 6 bases separating them. CDR3 bases: TGCGCCAGCAGTTTTTTAGAAAAACTGTTTTTT. Translated: CASSFLEKLFF.

The rearrangement links TRBV27 to TRBJ2-3; D is unresolved. CDR3 length equals 13 residues. CDR1 MNHEY and CDR2 SMNVEV come from the germline V gene (reference sequence). V lost 5 bases and J lost 1, with 7 bases in between. CDR3 nucleotide sequence: TGTGCCAGCAGTCGCGGTCGCACAGATACGCAGTATTTT. Amino acids: CASSRGRTDTQYF.

This chain connects TRBV5-4 to TRBJ2-5; TRBD1 is a possible D gene (5 bases). Trimming removed 4 bases from V and 4 bases from J, with 8 bases in between. Germline CDR1 is SGHNT and CDR2 is YYREEE (reference sequence). The CDR3 is made up of 12 amino acids. The CDR3 DNA is TGTGCCAGCAGCCCCGACAGAGAGACCCAGTACTTC. Protein sequence: CASSPDRETQYF.

The genes are TRBV29-1 and TRBJ1-5, with 9 bases aligning to TRBD1. The CDR3 is made up of 13 amino acids. V gave up 3 bases and J gave up 8 bases; unmatched junction bases: 5. Per germline, CDR1 SQVTM and CDR2 ANQGSEA. The chain's CDR3 is CSVEKQGAKPQHF. The CDR3, as DNA: TGCAGCGTTGAGAAACAGGGGGCAAAGCCCCAGCATTTT. The full variable domain, completed using reference TRBV29-1 and TRBJ1-5, is SAVISQKPSRDICQRGTSLTIQCQVDSQVTMMFWYRQQPGQSLTLIATANQGSEATYESGFVIDKFPISRPNLTFSTLTVSNMSPEDSSIYLCSVEKQGAKPQHFGDGTRLSIL.

V gene TRBV14 combines with J gene TRBJ2-1, with TRBD1 as a possible D gene (5 bases). There are 17 residues in the CDR3. The ends were cut back, 1 base at V and 9 bases at J, with 22 bases in the middle. Germline V gene lookup returns CDR1 SGHDN and CDR2 FVKESK. Here the CDR3 reads CASSQGFPLSLTGEQFF. The CDR3 DNA follows: TGTGCCAGCAGCCAAGGGTTCCCCCTCTCCCTCACAGGTGAGCAGTTCTTC.

The chain carries TRBV6-6 and TRBJ1-4; perhaps TRBD1 as D (5 bases). This CDR3 region has 16 residues. With 2 bases removed from V and 0 bases from J, the gap between germline ends came to 10 bases. CDR1 and CDR2 (germline): MNHNY, SVGAGI (reference sequence). The CDR3 coding sequence is TGTGCCAGCAGTTACGACAGCTTTGCAACTAATGAAAAACTGTTTTTT. It encodes CASSYDSFATNEKLFF.

This chain links TRBV7-1 with TRBJ2-7; 9 bases match TRBD1. TRBV7-1 is known as an ORF, though its function is uncertain. J was trimmed by 6 bases and V by 5 bases; bases with no gene match: 38. This CDR3 is 24 amino acids long. The chain's CDR3 is CASSAVDPGQGGRPPIPVWCEQYF. In DNA form, the CDR3 reads TGTGCCAGCAGCGCAGTCGACCCGGGACAGGGCGGAAGGCCCCCCATTCCCGTTTGGTGCGAGCAGTACTTC.